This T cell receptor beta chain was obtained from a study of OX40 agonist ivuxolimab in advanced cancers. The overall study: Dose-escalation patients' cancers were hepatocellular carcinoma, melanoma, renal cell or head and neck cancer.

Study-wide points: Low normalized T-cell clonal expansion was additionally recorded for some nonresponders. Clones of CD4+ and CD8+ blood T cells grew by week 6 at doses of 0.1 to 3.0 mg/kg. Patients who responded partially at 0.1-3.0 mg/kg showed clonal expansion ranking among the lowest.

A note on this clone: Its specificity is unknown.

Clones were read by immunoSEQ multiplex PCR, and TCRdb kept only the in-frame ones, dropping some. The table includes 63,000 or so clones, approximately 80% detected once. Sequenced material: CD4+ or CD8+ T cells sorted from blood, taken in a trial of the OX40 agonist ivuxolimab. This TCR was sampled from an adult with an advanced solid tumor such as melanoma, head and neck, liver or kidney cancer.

The CDR3 spells CASSLALGGQYF. The CDR3 bases are TGTGCCAGCAGCTTGGCCCTGGGTGGGCAGTACTTC. This chain links TRBV5-6 with TRBJ2-7, with no clear D. The germline gives CDR1 SGHDT, CDR2 YYEEEE. V was trimmed by 0 bases and J by 9 bases, leaving 10 bases between them. The CDR3 is made up of 12 amino acids.